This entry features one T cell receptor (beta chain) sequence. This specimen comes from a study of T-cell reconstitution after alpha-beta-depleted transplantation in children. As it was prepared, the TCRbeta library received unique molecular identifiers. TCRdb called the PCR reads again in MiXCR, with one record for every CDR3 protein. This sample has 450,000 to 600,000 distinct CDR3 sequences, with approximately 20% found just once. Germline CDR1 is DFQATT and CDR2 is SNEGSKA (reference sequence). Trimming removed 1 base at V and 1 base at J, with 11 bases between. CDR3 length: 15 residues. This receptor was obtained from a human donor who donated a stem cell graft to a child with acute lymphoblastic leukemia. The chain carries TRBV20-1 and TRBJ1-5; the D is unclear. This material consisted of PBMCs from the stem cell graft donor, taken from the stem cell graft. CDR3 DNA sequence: TGCAGTGCTAGAGTTAGCGGTCAGAGCAATCAGCCCCAGCATTTT. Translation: CSARVSGQSNQPQHF.